The rows below give T cell receptor beta chains drawn from one sample of a study of Graves' ophthalmopathy and Graves' hyperthyroidism. TCRdb reanalysed the multiplex PCR reads using MiXCR and keeps one entry per CDR3 protein. The sample shows roughly 410,000 distinct CDR3 sequences, roughly 14% of them seen only once. Source material: peripheral blood. These receptors were taken from a woman younger than 30 with stable Graves' hyperthyroidism. Each CDR3 is given with its conserved first and last residue. D genes are given only for firm matches. A clone size is listed for some rows: how often the clone was seen (once, few, many), or a class if it is expanded.

>TRBV28|16|.|TRBJ2-2|many
CASSLYRGRETGELFF
TGTGCCAGCAGTTTATACCGGGGAAGGGAGACCGGGGAGCTGTTTTTT
>TRBV2|14|TRBD1|TRBJ2-7|many
CASRYGTETYEQYF
TGTGCCAGCAGATACGGGACAGAGACCTACGAGCAGTACTTC
>TRBV28|12|.|TRBJ1-1|many
CASSIGTPEAFF
TGTGCCAGCAGCATTGGGACCCCAGAAGCTTTCTTT
>TRBV5-1|13|.|TRBJ1-1|.
CASSPRGDFEAFF
TGCGCCAGCAGCCCCCGTGGCGACTTTGAAGCTTTCTTT
>TRBV6-1|14|.|TRBJ1-5|many
CASSSGTGNQPQHF
TGTGCCAGCAGCTCCGGGACGGGGAATCAGCCCCAGCATTTT
>TRBV12-3/TRBV12-4|14|.|TRBJ1-1|many
CASRIAGPNTEAFF
TGTGCCAGCAGGATTGCAGGGCCGAACACTGAAGCTTTCTTT
>TRBV28|19|.|TRBJ1-6|.
CASSLRTWKTPTYNSPLHF
TGTGCCAGCAGTTTACGAACTTGGAAAACACCCACATATAATTCACCCCTCCACTTT
>TRBV29-1|10|.|TRBJ2-5|many
CSVGQETQYF
TGCAGCGTTGGGCAAGAGACCCAGTACTTC
>TRBV27|14|.|TRBJ2-2|.
CASSFLTNTGELFF
TGTGCCAGCAGTTTCTTGACGAACACCGGGGAGCTGTTTTTT
>TRBV21-1|20|.|TRBJ1-2|many
CASSSNPRGFNRDSNYGYTF
TGTGCCAGCAGCTCCAACCCGAGGGGCTTTAACAGGGATTCTAACTATGGCTACACCTTC
>TRBV4-1|17|TRBD1|TRBJ1-1|.
CASSQDKRGQGVTEAFF
TGCGCCAGCAGCCAAGATAAGAGGGGGCAGGGTGTAACTGAAGCTTTCTTT
>TRBV10-3|14|TRBD1|TRBJ1-1|many
CAISGRDRNTEAFF
TGTGCCATCAGTGGCCGGGACAGGAACACTGAAGCTTTCTTT
>TRBV12-5|13|.|TRBJ2-7|many
CASGFGFIREQYF
TGTGCTAGTGGCTTCGGTTTTATCCGGGAGCAGTACTTC
>TRBV18|14|TRBD2|TRBJ2-7|few
CASSPTAGDYEQYF
TGTGCCAGCTCACCAACAGCGGGGGACTACGAGCAGTACTTC
>TRBV2|16|.|TRBJ2-7|many
CASSEVRGRGPYEQYF
TGTGCCAGCAGTGAAGTTCGAGGAAGGGGACCCTACGAGCAGTACTTC
>TRBV2|13|TRBD1|TRBJ2-5|many
CASSHRGVETQYF
TGTGCCAGCAGCCACAGGGGAGTAGAGACCCAGTACTTC
>TRBV12-3/TRBV12-4|15|TRBD1|TRBJ1-1|many
CASSEDRGKGTEAFF
TGTGCCAGCAGCGAGGACAGGGGCAAGGGCACTGAAGCTTTCTTT
>TRBV7-3|17|TRBD1|TRBJ1-1|many
CASSLNAGEGANTEAFF
TGTGCCAGCAGCTTAAATGCGGGGGAGGGGGCGAACACTGAAGCTTTCTTT
>TRBV11-1|16|TRBD2|TRBJ2-2|.
CASSPLAGALTGELFF
TGTGCCAGCAGCCCCCTAGCGGGGGCCCTCACCGGGGAGCTGTTTTTT
>TRBV7-8|13|.|TRBJ1-1|many
CASSSYGGGRIFF
TGTGCCAGCAGCTCTTATGGCGGGGGGCGCATTTTCTTT
>TRBV15|13|.|TRBJ1-5|many
CATSRAQGRPQHF
TGTGCCACCAGCAGAGCACAGGGACGGCCCCAGCATTTT
>TRBV12-3/TRBV12-4|14|.|TRBJ2-7|many
CASSLAGGHYEQYF
TGTGCCAGCAGTTTAGCGGGGGGCCACTACGAGCAGTACTTC
>TRBV6-1|14|.|TRBJ1-4|many
CASSEKGGREKLFF
TGTGCCAGCAGTGAAAAAGGCGGGCGGGAAAAACTGTTTTTT
>TRBV7-2|13|.|TRBJ1-5|.
CASSLLVAQPQHF
TGTGCCAGCAGCTTATTAGTAGCCCAGCCCCAGCATTTT
>TRBV20-1|15|TRBD2|TRBJ2-5|many
CSADPGSGGQETQYF
TGCAGTGCGGACCCGGGTAGCGGGGGCCAAGAGACCCAGTACTTC
>TRBV12-3/TRBV12-4|14|.|TRBJ1-5|many
CASSDGQSNQPQHF
TGTGCCAGCAGTGATGGACAGAGCAATCAGCCCCAGCATTTT
>TRBV20-1|14|TRBD1|TRBJ1-6|.
CSASSDRERSPLHF
TGCAGTGCCAGCTCGGACAGGGAGAGGTCACCCCTCCACTTT
>TRBV4-2|16|TRBD1|TRBJ2-7|many
CASSHVWDRGSTEQYF
TGTGCCAGCAGCCATGTATGGGACAGGGGTTCTACAGAGCAGTACTTC
>TRBV2|14|.|TRBJ1-1|many
CASSDPGRGTEAFF
TGTGCCAGCAGTGATCCGGGGCGCGGCACTGAAGCTTTCTTT
>TRBV19|14|TRBD2|TRBJ2-2|many
CASKTSLNTGELFF
TGTGCCAGTAAGACTAGCTTAAACACCGGGGAGCTGTTTTTT
>TRBV6-2/TRBV6-3|13|.|TRBJ2-7|many
CASRGAVPYEQYF
TGTGCCAGCAGGGGGGCTGTTCCCTACGAGCAGTACTTC
>TRBV6-1|13|.|TRBJ1-1|many
CASTKGRWAEAFF
TGTGCCAGCACCAAGGGCCGTTGGGCTGAAGCTTTCTTT
>TRBV20-1|13|.|TRBJ2-2|many
CSARDTVTGELFF
TGCAGTGCTAGAGATACAGTCACCGGGGAGCTGTTTTTT
>TRBV6-5|14|.|TRBJ1-1|many
CASTSGREDTEAFF
TGTGCCAGCACCTCAGGGCGGGAGGACACTGAAGCTTTCTTT
>TRBV6-1|13|.|TRBJ2-7|few
CASSDSLSYEQYF
TGTGCCAGCAGTGACAGCCTCTCCTACGAGCAGTACTTC
>TRBV11-3|15|.|TRBJ2-7|many
CASSRAGQGGWEQYF
TGTGCCAGCAGCCGGGCGGGACAAGGGGGGTGGGAGCAGTACTTC
>TRBV2|13|.|TRBJ1-5|many
CASGQDSNQPQHF
TGTGCCAGCGGACAAGATAGCAATCAGCCCCAGCATTTT
>TRBV11-2|13|.|TRBJ1-1|many
CASSQESGTEAFF
TGTGCCAGCAGCCAAGAGAGTGGGACTGAAGCTTTCTTT
>TRBV6-1|14|.|TRBJ1-1|many
CASSGRIGPREAFF
TGTGCCAGCAGTGGACGCATCGGCCCCCGTGAAGCTTTCTTT
>TRBV11-1|16|TRBD1|TRBJ2-3|.
CASSSQGATSTDTQYF
TGTGCCAGCAGCTCACAGGGGGCGACTAGCACAGATACGCAGTATTTT
>TRBV28|14|.|TRBJ1-1|few
CASSSQGRDTEAFF
TGTGCCAGCAGTTCACAGGGTAGGGACACTGAAGCTTTCTTT
>TRBV19|14|TRBD1|TRBJ2-2|many
CASRRDRAHGELFF
TGTGCCAGTCGCCGGGACAGGGCGCACGGGGAGCTGTTTTTT
>TRBV11-2|16|.|TRBJ1-1|many
CASSLQPGGRSTEAFF
TGTGCCAGCAGCTTGCAACCGGGGGGACGGTCCACTGAAGCTTTCTTT
>TRBV11-2|13|.|TRBJ2-4|.
CASSDTVGNIKYF
TGTGCCAGCAGCGATACGGTGGGGAACATTAAGTACTTC
>TRBV6-5|16|.|TRBJ1-2|many
CASSYSFSRPGYGYTF
TGTGCCAGCAGTTACTCGTTCAGTCGACCCGGGTATGGCTACACCTTC
>TRBV4-1|16|.|TRBJ2-7|.
CASSQDWAGAAYEQYF
TGCGCCAGCAGCCAAGACTGGGCAGGGGCCGCCTACGAGCAGTACTTC
>TRBV3-1|12|.|TRBJ1-1|many
CASSQDMKEAFF
TGTGCCAGCAGCCAAGATATGAAGGAAGCTTTCTTT
>TRBV6-2/TRBV6-3|16|.|TRBJ1-1|many
CASSYSPQTVNTEAFF
TGTGCCAGCAGTTACTCCCCACAGACGGTGAACACTGAAGCTTTCTTT
>TRBV2|13|.|TRBJ2-7|.
CASHVSGTYEQYF
TGTGCCAGCCACGTCTCAGGGACCTACGAGCAGTACTTC
>TRBV11-2|17|.|TRBJ1-3|many
CASSLGSATLSGNTIYF
TGTGCCAGCAGCTTAGGATCAGCCACCCTCTCTGGAAACACCATATATTTT